This T cell receptor beta chain was captured by sequencing in a study of beta chain features in type 1 diabetes. All of the sorted populations showed purity greater than 98%. Study-level points and caveats: A closer apparent resemblance between naive, central memory and Treg TCRB repertoires was seen in patients than in healthy donors. Here, the possible influence of HLA type (on TCRB rearrangement) remained unresolved. All four CD4+ subsets of Type 1 diabetes patients contained TCRB CDR3s that were moderately but significantly shorter.

Reverse transcribing all isolated RNA meant expressed TCRB transcripts were sequenced. Sequencing was performed with immunoSEQ multiplex PCR; in TCRdb, only in-frame clones are kept and a portion is missing. The sample shows 600,000 or so clones, 12% of them seen only once. Of note for this clone: Its antigen is unidentified.

Looked up from germline, CDR1 is SGHVS and CDR2 is FNYEAQ. Trimming cost V 1 base and J 7 bases; bases outside gene matches: 9. This CDR3 contains 15 residues. The chain uses TRBV7-6 and TRBJ2-7; 8 bases line up with TRBD1. Sequenced material: naive CD4+ T cells from blood. This TCR derives from a man aged 30 to 39 with type 1 diabetes. The CDR3 region has the DNA TGTGCCAGCAGCTTAGATGGGACAGGCCCCAGGGAGCAGTACTTC. Its protein is CASSLDGTGPREQYF.